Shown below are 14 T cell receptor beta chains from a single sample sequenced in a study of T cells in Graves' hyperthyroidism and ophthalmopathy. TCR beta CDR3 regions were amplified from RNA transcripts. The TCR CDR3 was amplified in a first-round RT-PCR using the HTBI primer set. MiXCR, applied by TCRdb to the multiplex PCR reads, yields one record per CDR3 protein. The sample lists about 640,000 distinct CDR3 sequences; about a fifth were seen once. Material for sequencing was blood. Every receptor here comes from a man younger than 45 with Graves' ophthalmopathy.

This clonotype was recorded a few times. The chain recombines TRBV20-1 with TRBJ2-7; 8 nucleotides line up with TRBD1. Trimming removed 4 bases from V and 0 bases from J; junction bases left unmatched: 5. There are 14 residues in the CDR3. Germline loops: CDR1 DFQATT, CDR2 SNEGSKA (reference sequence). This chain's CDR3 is CSANGQGGSYEQYF. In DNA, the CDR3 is TGCAGTGCTAACGGACAGGGAGGCTCCTACGAGCAGTACTTC.

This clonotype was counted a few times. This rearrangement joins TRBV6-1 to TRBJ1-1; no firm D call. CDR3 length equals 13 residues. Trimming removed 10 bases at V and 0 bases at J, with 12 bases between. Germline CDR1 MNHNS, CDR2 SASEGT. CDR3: CATYGLLNTEAFF. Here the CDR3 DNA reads TGTGCCACCTATGGACTGCTGAACACTGAAGCTTTCTTT.

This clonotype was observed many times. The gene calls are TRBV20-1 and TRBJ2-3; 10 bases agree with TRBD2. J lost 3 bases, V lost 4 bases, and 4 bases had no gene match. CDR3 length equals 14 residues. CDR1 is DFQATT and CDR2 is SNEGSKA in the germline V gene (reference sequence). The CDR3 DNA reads TGCAGTGCTACTAGCGGGAGTGTGACAGATACGCAGTATTTT. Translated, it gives CSATSGSVTDTQYF.

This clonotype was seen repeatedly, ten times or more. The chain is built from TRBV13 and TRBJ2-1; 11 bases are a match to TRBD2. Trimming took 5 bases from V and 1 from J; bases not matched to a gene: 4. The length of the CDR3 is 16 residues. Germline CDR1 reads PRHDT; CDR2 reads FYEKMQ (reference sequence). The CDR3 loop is CASSRRLAGSYNEQFF. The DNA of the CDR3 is TGTGCCAGCAGCCGTAGACTAGCGGGATCCTACAATGAGCAGTTCTTC. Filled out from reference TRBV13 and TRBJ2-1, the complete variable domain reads AAGVIQSPRHLIKEKRETATLKCYPIPRHDTVYWYQQGPGQDPQFLISFYEKMQSDKGSIPDRFSAQQFSDYHSELNMSSLELGDSALYFCASSRRLAGSYNEQFFGPGTRLTVL.

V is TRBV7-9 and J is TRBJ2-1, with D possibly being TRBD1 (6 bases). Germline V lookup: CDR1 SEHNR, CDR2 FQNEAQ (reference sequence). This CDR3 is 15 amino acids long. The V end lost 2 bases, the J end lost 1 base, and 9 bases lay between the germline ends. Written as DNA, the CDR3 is TGTGCCAGCAGCTTAAGTAGGGGGTCCTACAATGAGCAGTTCTTC. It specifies CASSLSRGSYNEQFF.

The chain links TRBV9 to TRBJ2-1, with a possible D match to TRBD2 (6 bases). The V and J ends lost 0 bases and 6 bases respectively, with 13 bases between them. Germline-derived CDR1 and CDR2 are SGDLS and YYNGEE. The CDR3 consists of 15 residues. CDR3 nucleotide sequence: TGTGCCAGCAGCGTAGCGGGAGCTCCCGGCAATGAGCAGTTCTTC. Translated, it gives CASSVAGAPGNEQFF.

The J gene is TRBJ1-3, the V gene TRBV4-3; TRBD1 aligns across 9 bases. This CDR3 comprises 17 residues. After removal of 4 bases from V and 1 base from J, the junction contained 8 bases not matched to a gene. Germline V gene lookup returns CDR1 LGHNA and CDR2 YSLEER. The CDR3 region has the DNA TGCGCCAGCAGCCGGAACACAGGGGGCACGTCTGGAAACACCATATATTTT. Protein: CASSRNTGGTSGNTIYF.

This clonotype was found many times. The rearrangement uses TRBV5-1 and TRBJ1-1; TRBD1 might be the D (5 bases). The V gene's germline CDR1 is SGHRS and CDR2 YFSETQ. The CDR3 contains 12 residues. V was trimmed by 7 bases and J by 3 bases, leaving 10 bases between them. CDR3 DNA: TGCGCCAGCTCAGGGTGGGACACTGAAGCTTTCTTT. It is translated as CASSGWDTEAFF.

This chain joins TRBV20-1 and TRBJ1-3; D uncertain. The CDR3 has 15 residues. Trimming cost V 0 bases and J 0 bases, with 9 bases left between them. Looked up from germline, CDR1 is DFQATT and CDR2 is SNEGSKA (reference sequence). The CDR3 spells CSAREGSYSGNTIYF. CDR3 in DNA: TGCAGTGCTAGAGAAGGCAGCTACTCTGGAAACACCATATATTTT.

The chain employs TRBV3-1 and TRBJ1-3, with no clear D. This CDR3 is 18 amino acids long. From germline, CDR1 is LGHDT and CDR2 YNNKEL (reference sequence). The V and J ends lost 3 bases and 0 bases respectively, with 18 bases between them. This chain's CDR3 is CASSQRGRTANSGNTIYF. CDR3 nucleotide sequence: TGTGCCAGCAGCCAGCGGGGAAGGACCGCAAACTCTGGAAACACCATATATTTT.

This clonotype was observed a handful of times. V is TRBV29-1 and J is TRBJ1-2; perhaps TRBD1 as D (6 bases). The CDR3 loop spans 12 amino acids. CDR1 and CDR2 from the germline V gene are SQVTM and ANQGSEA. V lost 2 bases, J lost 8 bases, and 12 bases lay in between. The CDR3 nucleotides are TGCAGCGTTGAATTCCGGGGGCGAGGCTACACCTTC. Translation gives CSVEFRGRGYTF.

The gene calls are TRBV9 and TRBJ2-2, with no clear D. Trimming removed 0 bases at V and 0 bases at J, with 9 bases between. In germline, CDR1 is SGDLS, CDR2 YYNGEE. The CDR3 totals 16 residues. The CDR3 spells CASSVEDWPNTGELFF. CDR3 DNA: TGTGCCAGCAGCGTAGAAGATTGGCCGAACACCGGGGAGCTGTTTTTT.

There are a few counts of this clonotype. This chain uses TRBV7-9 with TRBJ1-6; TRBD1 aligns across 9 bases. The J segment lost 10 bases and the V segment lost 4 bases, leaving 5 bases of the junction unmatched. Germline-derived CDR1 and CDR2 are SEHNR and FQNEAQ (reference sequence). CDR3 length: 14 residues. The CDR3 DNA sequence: TGTGCCAGCAGCTACGGGACAGGGTTCTCACCCCTCCACTTT. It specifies CASSYGTGFSPLHF.

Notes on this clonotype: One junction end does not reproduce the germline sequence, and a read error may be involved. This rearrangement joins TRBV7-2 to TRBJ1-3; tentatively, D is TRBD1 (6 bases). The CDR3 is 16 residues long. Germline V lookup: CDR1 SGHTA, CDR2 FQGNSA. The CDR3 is CASSLLGGSLGNTVYF. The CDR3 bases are TGTGCCAGCAGCTTATTGGGGGGCAGTTTGGGAAACACCGTATATTTT.